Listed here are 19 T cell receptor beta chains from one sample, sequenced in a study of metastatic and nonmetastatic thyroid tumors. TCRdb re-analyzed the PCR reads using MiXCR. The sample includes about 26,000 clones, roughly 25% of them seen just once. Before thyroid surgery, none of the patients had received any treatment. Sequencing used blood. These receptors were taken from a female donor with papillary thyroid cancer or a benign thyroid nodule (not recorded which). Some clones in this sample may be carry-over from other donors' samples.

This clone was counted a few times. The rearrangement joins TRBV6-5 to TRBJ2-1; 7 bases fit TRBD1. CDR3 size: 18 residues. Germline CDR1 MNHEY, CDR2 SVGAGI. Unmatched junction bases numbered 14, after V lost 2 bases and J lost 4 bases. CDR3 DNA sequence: TGTGCCAGCAGTTACGCCCACTTACGGGACAGCCAATACAATGAGCAGTTCTTC. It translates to CASSYAHLRDSQYNEQFF.

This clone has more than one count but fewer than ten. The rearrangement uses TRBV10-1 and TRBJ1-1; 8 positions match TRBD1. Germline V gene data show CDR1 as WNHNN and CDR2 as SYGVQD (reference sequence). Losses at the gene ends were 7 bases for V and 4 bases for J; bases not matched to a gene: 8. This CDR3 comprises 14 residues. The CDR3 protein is CASIPGGLGTEAFF. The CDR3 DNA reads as TGCGCCAGCATTCCAGGGGGCCTGGGCACTGAAGCTTTCTTT.

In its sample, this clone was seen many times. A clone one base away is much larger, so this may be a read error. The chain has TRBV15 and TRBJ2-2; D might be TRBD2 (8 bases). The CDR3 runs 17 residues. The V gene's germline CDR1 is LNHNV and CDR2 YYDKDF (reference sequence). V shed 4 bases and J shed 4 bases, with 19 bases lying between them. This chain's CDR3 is CATSKGASGGSTGELFF. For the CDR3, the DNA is TGTGCCACCAGCAAGGGGGCATCGGGAGGGAGCACCGGGGAGCTGTTTTTT. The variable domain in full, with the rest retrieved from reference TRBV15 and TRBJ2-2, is DAMVIQNPRYQVTQFGKPVTLSCSQTLNHNVMYWYQQKSSQAPKLLFHYYDKDFNNEADTPDNFQSRRPNTSFCFLDIRSPGLGDTAMYLCATSKGASGGSTGELFFGEGSRLTVL.

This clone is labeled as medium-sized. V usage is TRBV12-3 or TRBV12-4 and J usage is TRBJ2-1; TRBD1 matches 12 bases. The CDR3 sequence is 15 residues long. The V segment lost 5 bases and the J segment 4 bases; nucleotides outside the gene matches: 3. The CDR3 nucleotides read TGTGCCAGCAGTCTGGGACAGGGGGCTTACAATGAGCAGTTCTTC. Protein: CASSLGQGAYNEQFF.

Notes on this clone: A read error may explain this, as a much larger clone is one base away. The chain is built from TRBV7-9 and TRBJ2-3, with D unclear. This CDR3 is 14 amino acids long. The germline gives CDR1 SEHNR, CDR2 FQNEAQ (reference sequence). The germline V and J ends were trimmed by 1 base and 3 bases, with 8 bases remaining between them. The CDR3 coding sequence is TGTGCCAGCAGCTTAGGTGGCCCTACAGATACGCAGTATTTT. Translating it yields CASSLGGPTDTQYF.

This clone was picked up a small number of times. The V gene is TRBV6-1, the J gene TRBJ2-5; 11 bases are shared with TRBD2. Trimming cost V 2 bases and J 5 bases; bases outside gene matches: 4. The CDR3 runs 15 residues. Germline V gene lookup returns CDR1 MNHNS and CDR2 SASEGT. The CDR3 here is CASSELAGGSETQYF. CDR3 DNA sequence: TGTGCCAGCAGTGAACTAGCGGGAGGTAGTGAGACCCAGTACTTC.

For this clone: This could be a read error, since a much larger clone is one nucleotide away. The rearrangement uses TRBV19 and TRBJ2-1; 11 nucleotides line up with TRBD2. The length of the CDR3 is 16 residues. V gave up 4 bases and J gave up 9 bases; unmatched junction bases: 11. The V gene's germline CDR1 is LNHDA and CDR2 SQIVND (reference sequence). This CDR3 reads CASSTGILAGGGEQFF. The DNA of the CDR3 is TGTGCCAGTAGTACCGGGATTTTAGCGGGAGGGGGTGAGCAGTTCTTC.

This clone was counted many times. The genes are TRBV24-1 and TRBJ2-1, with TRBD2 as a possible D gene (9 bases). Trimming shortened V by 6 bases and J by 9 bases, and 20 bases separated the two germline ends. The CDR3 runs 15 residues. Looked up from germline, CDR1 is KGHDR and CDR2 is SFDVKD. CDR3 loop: CATSFQGAGGVEQFF. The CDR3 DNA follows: TGTGCCACCAGTTTTCAGGGGGCGGGAGGGGTTGAGCAGTTCTTC.

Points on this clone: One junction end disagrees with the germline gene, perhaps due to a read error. Here the CDR3 reads CSTQGINNEQFF. The DNA of the CDR3 is TGTTCCACCCAGGGGATTAACAATGAGCAGTTCTTC. The V call is TRBV15, the J call TRBJ2-1, with TRBD1 as a possible D gene (6 bases). CDR3 length: 12 amino acids. From germline, CDR1 is LNHNV and CDR2 YYDKDF (reference sequence).

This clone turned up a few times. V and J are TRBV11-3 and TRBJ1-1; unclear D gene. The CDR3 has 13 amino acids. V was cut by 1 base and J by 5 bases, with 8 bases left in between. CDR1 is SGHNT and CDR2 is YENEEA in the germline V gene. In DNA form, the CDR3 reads TGTGCCAGCAGCTTAGGACCTTTGACTGAAGCTTTCTTT. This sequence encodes CASSLGPLTEAFF.

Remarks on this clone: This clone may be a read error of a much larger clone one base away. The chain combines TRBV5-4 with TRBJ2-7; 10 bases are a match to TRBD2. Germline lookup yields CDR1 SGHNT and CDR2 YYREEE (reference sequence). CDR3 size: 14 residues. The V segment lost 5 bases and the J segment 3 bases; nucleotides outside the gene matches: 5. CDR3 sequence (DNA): TGTGCCAGCAGAGACGGGACTAGCGTCTACGAGCAGTACTTC. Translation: CASRDGTSVYEQYF.

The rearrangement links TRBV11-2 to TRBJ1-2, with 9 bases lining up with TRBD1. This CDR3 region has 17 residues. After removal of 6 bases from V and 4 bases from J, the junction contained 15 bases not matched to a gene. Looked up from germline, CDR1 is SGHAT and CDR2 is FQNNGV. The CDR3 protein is CASSLGGGQGRSYGYTF. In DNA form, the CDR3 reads TGTGCCAGCAGTCTAGGTGGTGGACAGGGGCGCTCCTATGGCTACACCTTC.

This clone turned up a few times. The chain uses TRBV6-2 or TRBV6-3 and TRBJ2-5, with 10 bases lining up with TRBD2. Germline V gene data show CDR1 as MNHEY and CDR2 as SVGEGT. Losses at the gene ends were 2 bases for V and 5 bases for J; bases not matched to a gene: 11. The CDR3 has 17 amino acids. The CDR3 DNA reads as TGTGCCAGCAGTTACGGACTAGCGGTTTCAACTGGGGAGACCCAGTACTTC. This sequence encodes CASSYGLAVSTGETQYF.

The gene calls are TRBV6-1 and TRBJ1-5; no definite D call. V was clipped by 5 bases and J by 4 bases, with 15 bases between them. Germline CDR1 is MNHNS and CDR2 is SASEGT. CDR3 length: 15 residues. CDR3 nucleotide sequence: TGTGCCAGCAGTCGGTGGAGTGGTGTAAATCAGCCCCAGCATTTT. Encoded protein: CASSRWSGVNQPQHF.

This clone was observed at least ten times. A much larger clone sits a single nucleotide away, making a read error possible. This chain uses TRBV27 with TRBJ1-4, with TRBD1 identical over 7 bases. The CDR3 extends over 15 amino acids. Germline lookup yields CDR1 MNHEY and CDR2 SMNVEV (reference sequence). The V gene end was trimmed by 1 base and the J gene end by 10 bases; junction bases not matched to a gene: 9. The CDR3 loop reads CASSLFAGGAGKLFF. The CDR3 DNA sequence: TGTGCCAGCAGTTTATTTGCAGGGGGAGCCGGAAAACTGTTTTTT.

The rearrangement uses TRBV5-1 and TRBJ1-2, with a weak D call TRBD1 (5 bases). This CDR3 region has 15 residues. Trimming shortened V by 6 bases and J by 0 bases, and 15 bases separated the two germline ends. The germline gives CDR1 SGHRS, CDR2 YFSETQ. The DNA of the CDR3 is TGCGCCAGCACCCCAGACAGCCCAGCTAACTATGGCTACACCTTC. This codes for CASTPDSPANYGYTF.

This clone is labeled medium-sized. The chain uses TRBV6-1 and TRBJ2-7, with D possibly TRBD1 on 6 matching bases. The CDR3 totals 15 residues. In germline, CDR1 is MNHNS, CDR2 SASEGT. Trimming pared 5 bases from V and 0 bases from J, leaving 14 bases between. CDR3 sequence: CASSFRQESSYEQYF. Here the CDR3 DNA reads TGTGCCAGCAGTTTTCGACAGGAAAGCTCCTACGAGCAGTACTTC.

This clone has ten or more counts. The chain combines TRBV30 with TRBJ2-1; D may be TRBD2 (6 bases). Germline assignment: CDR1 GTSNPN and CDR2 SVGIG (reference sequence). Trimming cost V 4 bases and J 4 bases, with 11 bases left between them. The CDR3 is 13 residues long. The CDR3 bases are TGTGCCTGGAAAGCGGGTTCGTACAATGAGCAGTTCTTC. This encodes CAWKAGSYNEQFF. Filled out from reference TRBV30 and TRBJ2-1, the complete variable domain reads SQTIHQWPATLVQPVGSPLSLECTVEGTSNPNLYWYRQAAGRGLQLLFYSVGIGQISSEVPQNLSASRPQDRQFILSSKKLLLSDSGFYLCAWKAGSYNEQFFGPGTRLTVL.

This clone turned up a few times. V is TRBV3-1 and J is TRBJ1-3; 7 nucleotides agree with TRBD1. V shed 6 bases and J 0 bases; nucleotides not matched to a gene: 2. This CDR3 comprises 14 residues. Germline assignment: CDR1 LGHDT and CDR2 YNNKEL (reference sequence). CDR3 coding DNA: TGTGCCAGCAGGGGGGACAGCTCTGGAAACACCATATATTTT. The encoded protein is CASRGDSSGNTIYF.